The T cell receptor (beta chain) described here comes from a study of T cell responses to AZD1222 COVID-19 vaccine. General study results and limits: No day 14 peak samples; only post-peak repertoires were characterized.

V shed 5 bases and J shed 1 base, with 20 bases lying between them. The V gene's germline CDR1 is SGHAT and CDR2 FQNNGV. The CDR3 is made up of 17 amino acids. Remarks on this clone: Antigen: not known.

Assay used: immunoSEQ multiplex PCR; TCRdb lists only in-frame clones, some missing. The top ten hold 2% to 3% of the sample, which has 95,000 to 150,000 clones, about nine tenths seen once. The sample was peripheral blood, taken 28 days after the second AZD1222 dose. J is TRBJ1-2 and V is TRBV11-2, with D perhaps TRBD1 (5 bases). The clonotype was recovered from an adult who received the AZD1222 COVID-19 vaccine. The CDR3 coding sequence is TGTGCCAGCAGCCCCCGGGGTTGGGGCTTCGGTAACTATGGCTACACCTTC. Residues: CASSPRGWGFGNYGYTF.